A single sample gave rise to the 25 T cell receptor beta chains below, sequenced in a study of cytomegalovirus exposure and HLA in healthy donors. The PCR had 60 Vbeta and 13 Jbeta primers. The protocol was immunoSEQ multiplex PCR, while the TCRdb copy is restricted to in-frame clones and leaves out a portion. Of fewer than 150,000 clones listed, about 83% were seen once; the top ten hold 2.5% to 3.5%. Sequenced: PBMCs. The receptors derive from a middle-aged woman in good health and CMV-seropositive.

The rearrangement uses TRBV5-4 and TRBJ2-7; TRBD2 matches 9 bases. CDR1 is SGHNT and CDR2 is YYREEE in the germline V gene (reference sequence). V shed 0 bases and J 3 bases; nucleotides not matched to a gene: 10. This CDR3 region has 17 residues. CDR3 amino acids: CASSLAIAGVGDYEQYF. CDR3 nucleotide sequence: TGTGCCAGCAGCTTGGCGATAGCGGGAGTAGGGGACTACGAGCAGTACTTC.

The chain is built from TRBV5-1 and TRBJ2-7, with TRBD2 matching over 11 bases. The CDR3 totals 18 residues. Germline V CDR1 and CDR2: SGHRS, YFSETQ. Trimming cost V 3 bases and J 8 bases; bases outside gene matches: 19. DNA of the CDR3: TGCGCCAGCAGCTCCGGGACTAGCGGAGGAACACTCCTACGAAAGCAGTACTTC. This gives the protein CASSSGTSGGTLLRKQYF.

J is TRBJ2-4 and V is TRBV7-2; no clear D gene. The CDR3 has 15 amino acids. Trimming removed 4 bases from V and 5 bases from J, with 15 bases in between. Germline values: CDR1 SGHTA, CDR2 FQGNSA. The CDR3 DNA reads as TGTGCCAGCAGCTCCCATGATGGGCCCCAAAACATTCAGTACTTC. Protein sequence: CASSSHDGPQNIQYF.

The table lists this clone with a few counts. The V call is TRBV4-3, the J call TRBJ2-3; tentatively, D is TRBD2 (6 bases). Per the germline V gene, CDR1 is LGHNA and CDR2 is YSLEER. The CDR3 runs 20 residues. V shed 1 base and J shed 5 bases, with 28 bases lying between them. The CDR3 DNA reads TGCGCCAGCAGCCAAGCAACTCCGGGACTCCTCCCCCCAAGAGGAGATACGCAGTATTTT. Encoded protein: CASSQATPGLLPPRGDTQYF.

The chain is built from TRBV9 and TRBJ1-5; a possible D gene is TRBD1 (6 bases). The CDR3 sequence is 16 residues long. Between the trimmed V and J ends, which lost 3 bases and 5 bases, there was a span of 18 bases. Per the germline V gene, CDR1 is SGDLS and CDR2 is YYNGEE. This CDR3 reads CASSAGSGGAYQPQHF. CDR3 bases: TGTGCCAGCAGCGCGGGATCGGGGGGCGCGTATCAGCCCCAGCATTTT.

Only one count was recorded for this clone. The CDR3 sequence: CASSLVGQTNTGELFF. As DNA, the CDR3 is TGCGCCAGCAGCTTGGTGGGGCAGACCAACACCGGGGAGCTGTTTTTT. This chain uses TRBV5-1 with TRBJ2-2; a weak D match, TRBD1 (5 bases). Germline-derived CDR1 and CDR2 are SGHRS and YFSETQ. This CDR3 spans 16 amino acids. The germline V and J ends were trimmed by 0 bases and 2 bases, with 11 bases remaining between them.

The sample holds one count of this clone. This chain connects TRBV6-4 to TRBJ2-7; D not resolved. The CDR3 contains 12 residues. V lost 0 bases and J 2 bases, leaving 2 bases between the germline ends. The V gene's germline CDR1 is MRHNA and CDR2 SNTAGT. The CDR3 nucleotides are TGTGCCAGCAGTGACTCCACCTACGAGCAGTACTTC. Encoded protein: CASSDSTYEQYF.

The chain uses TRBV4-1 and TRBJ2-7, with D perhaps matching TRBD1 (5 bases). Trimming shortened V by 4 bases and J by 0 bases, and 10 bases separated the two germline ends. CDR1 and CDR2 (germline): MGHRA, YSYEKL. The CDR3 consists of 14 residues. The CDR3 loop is CASSRGSFSYEQYF. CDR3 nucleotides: TGCGCCAGCAGCCGGGGCTCTTTCTCCTACGAGCAGTACTTC.

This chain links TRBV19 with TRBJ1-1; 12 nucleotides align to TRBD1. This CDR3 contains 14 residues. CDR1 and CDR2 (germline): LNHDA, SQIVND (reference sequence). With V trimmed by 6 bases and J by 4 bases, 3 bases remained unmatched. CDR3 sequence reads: CASRGQGAGTEAFF. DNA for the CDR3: TGTGCCAGTAGGGGACAGGGGGCTGGCACTGAAGCTTTCTTT.

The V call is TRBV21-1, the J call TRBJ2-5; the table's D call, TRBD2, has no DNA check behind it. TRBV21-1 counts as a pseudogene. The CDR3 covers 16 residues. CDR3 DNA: TGTGCCAGCAGCCAATATTGGCGGGCCCGGGGGGAGACCCAGTACTTC. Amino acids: CASSQYWRARGETQYF.

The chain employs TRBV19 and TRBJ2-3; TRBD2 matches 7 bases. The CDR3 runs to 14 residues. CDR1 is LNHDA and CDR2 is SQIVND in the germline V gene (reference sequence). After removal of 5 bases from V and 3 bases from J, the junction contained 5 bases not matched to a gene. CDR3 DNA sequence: TGTGCCAGTAGTCAGTGGGGGGGGACAGATACGCAGTATTTT. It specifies CASSQWGGTDTQYF.

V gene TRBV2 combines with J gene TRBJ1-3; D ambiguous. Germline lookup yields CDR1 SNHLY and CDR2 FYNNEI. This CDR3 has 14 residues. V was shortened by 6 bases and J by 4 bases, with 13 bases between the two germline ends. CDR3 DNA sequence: TGTGCCAGCAGAGAACATCAGCGGGGAAACACCATATATTTT. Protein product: CASREHQRGNTIYF.

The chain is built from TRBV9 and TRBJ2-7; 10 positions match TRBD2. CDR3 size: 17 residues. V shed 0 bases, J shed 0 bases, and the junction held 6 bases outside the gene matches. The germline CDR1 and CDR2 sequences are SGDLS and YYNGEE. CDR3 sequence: CASSVGPSGSISYEQYF. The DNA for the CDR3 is TGTGCCAGCAGCGTAGGGCCTAGCGGGAGTATCTCCTACGAGCAGTACTTC.

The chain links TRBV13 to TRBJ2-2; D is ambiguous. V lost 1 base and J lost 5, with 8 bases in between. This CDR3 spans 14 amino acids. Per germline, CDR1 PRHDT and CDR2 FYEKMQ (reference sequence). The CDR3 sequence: CASSLDLRTGELFF. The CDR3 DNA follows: TGTGCCAGCAGCTTAGATCTGCGTACCGGGGAGCTGTTTTTT.

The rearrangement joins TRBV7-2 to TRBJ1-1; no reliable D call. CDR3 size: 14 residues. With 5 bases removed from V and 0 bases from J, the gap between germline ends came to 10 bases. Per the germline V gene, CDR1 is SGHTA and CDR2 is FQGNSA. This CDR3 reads CASSQSSLNTEAFF. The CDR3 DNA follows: TGTGCCAGCAGCCAATCTAGCCTGAACACTGAAGCTTTCTTT.

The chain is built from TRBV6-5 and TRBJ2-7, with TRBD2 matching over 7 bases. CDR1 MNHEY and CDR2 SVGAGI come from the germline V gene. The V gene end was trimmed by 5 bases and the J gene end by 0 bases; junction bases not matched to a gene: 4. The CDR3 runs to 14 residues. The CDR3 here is CASSPAGASYEQYF. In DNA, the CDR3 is TGTGCCAGCAGTCCCGCGGGAGCCTCCTACGAGCAGTACTTC.

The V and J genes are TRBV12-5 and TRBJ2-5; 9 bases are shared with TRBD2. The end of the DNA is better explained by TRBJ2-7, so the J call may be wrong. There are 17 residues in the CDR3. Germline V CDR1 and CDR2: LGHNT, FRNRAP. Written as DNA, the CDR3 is TGTGCTAGTGGTTTGGTAGGTAGCGGGGGCCTCTCCTACGAGCAGTACTTC. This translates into CASGLVGSGGLSYEQYF.

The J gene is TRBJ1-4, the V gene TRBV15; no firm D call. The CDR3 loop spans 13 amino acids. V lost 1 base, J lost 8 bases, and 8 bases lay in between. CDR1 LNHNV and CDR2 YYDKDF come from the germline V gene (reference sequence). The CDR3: CATSRGEGEKLFF. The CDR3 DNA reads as TGTGCCACCAGCAGAGGGGAGGGAGAAAAACTGTTTTTT.

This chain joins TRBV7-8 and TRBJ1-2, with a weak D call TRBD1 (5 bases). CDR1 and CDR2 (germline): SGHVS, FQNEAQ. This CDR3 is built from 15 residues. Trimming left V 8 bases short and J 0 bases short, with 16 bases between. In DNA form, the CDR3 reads TGTGCCAGCGGAAGGGTCAGGGAAGCTAACTATGGCTACACCTTC. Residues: CASGRVREANYGYTF.

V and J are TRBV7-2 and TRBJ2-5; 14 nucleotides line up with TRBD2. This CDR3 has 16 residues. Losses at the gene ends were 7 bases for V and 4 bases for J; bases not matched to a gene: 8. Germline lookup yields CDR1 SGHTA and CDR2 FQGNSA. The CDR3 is CASKGTSGSRLETQYF. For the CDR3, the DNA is TGTGCCAGCAAGGGGACTAGCGGGAGTCGGTTAGAGACCCAGTACTTC.

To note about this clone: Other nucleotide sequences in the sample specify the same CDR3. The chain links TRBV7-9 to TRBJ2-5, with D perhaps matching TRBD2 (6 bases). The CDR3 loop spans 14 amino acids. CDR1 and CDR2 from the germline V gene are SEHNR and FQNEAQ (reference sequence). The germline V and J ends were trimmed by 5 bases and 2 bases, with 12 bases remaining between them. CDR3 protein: CASSRLAVQETQYF. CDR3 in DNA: TGTGCCAGCAGCCGTTTAGCGGTACAAGAGACCCAGTACTTC.

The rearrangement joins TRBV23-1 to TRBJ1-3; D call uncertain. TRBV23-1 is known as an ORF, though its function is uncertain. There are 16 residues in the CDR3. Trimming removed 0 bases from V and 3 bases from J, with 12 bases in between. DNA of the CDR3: TGCGCCAGCAGTCAATCGCCGGGAACAGTTGGAAACACCATATATTTT. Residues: CASSQSPGTVGNTIYF.

The CDR3 loop reads CASRGGQSGRPSSGNTIYF. In nucleotides, the CDR3 is TGTGCCAGCAGGGGGGGACAGTCCGGACGGCCTAGCTCTGGAAACACCATATATTTT. The chain is built from TRBV2 and TRBJ2-2; 7 bases agree with TRBD1. The end of the DNA fits TRBJ1-3 better, so the J call may be wrong. The CDR3 has 19 amino acids. Germline V gene lookup returns CDR1 SNHLY and CDR2 FYNNEI.

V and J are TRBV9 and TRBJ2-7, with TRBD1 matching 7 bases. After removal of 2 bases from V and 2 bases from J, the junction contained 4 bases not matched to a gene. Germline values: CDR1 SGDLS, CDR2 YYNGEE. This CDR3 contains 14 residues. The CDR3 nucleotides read TGTGCCAGCAGCGTCCAGACAGGGACCTACGAGCAGTACTTC. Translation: CASSVQTGTYEQYF.

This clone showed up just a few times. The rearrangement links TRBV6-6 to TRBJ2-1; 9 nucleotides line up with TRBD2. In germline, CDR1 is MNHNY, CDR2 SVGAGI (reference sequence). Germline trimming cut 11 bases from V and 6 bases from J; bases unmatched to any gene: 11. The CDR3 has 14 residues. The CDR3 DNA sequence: TGTGCCGCCTCCCAGGGCGGGAGGGCCAATGAGCAGTTCTTC. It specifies CAASQGGRANEQFF.